This passage covers 8 T cell receptor beta chains from one sample sequenced in a study of cytomegalovirus exposure and HLA in healthy donors. TCRdb keeps only in-frame clones here, not all; method: immunoSEQ multiplex PCR. The sample includes a few hundred thousand clones, roughly 90% of them seen just once. The sample consisted of PBMCs. All receptors derive from a man aged 25-40 years in good health and CMV-seronegative.

This chain connects TRBV28 to TRBJ2-7; 11 positions agree with TRBD1. The ends lost 7 bases at V and 2 bases at J; junction bases unmatched: 7. The CDR3 spans 15 residues. Looked up from germline, CDR1 is MDHEN and CDR2 is SYDVKM. The CDR3 DNA follows: TGTGCCAGCACCGAGGACAGGGGGCTGACCTACGAGCAGTACTTC. Encoded protein: CASTEDRGLTYEQYF.

This clone was picked up one time. The genes are TRBV5-5 and TRBJ1-4; 9 bases agree with TRBD1. V shed 6 bases and J 0 bases; nucleotides not matched to a gene: 9. The CDR3 covers 17 residues. The germline gives CDR1 SGHKS, CDR2 YYEKEE (reference sequence). CDR3 loop: CASKMTGGITTNEKLFF. CDR3 nucleotide sequence: TGTGCCAGCAAAATGACAGGGGGAATCACAACTAATGAAAAACTGTTTTTT.

The chain uses TRBV5-4 and TRBJ2-7; D might be TRBD2 (5 bases). The CDR3 has 13 residues. V was cut by 4 bases and J by 5 bases, with 13 bases left in between. CDR1 is SGHNT, CDR2 YYREEE, per germline (reference sequence). CDR3 sequence reads: CASSELRDNEQYF. CDR3 sequence (DNA): TGTGCCAGCAGCGAGTTGAGGGATAACGAGCAGTACTTC.

This chain links TRBV9 with TRBJ2-2; maybe TRBD2 (6 bases). The CDR3 covers 15 residues. The germline gives CDR1 SGDLS, CDR2 YYNGEE. V was pared by 0 bases and J by 5 bases, with 11 bases between. The CDR3 DNA reads TGTGCCAGCAGCGTAGGCGGAGGGCTTACCGGGGAGCTGTTTTTT. Amino acids: CASSVGGGLTGELFF.

The chain combines TRBV29-1 with TRBJ1-1; 10 positions match TRBD1. Germline CDR1 reads SQVTM; CDR2 reads ANQGSEA. The CDR3 extends over 13 amino acids. Trimming removed 7 bases from V and 4 bases from J; junction bases left unmatched: 6. This CDR3 is CSGRDRGGTEAFF. CDR3 sequence (DNA): TGCAGCGGGAGGGACAGGGGAGGCACTGAAGCTTTCTTT.

V is TRBV20-1 and J is TRBJ2-1, with a weak D call TRBD1 (6 bases). This CDR3 contains 11 residues. V shed 5 bases and J shed 11 bases, with 13 bases lying between them. CDR1 DFQATT and CDR2 SNEGSKA come from the germline V gene (reference sequence). The CDR3 DNA reads as TGCAGTGCTTCCGAAGGGGGTCAGCAGTTCTTC. Amino acid sequence: CSASEGGQQFF.

This chain links TRBV18 with TRBJ1-4; TRBD1 is a possible D gene (5 bases). CDR3 length: 15 residues. The V gene lost 4 bases and the J gene lost 7 bases, with 16 bases spanning the gap. Germline CDR1 and CDR2: KGHSH and LQKENI. CDR3 amino acids: CASSLAGRAREKLFF. For the CDR3, the DNA is TGTGCCAGCTCACTAGCGGGCAGGGCCCGTGAAAAACTGTTTTTT.

V usage is TRBV5-6 and J usage is TRBJ1-5; 9 bases align to TRBD1. The CDR3 contains 16 residues. With V trimmed by 4 bases and J by 5 bases, 10 bases remained unmatched. CDR1 is SGHDT, CDR2 YYEEEE, per germline. As DNA, the CDR3 is TGTGCCAGCAGCACCGGGACAGGGATTGGGGATCAGCCCCAGCATTTT. Residues: CASSTGTGIGDQPQHF.